This T cell receptor (beta chain) was retrieved from a study of T cells in Graves' hyperthyroidism and ophthalmopathy (dated by TCRdb to about 2019). Some background on the complete study: Peripheral blood samples were taken at the time of initial diagnosis, prior to any treatment. The approximately 95 discovery patients were divided at random into training and test sets in a 7:3 ratio. The paper describes TCR Vbeta CDR3 sequencing of about 140 peripheral blood samples, made up of about 40 ophthalmopathy patients, 70 to 80 hyperthyroidism patients and some 17 progressor patients. In roughly six Graves' hyperthyroidism patients, the study also compared T-cell repertoires from thyroid tissue with T-cell repertoires from blood. Whether ophthalmopathy could be predicted prospectively was tested in an independent validation cohort made up of 18 to 20 hyperthyroidism patients plus 17 patients who later progressed to ophthalmopathy. To identify distinguishing TCR V-J signatures, a discovery cohort of around 100 patients was used, comprising 40 to 45 with Graves' ophthalmopathy and around 60 with stable Graves' hyperthyroidism. After sampling, hyperthyroidism patients received methimazole starting at 30 mg daily, and ophthalmopathy patients received high-dose intravenous methylprednisolone. Overall study outcomes, separate from this receptor: No statistical method was used to set the sample size in advance, and investigators knew the group allocation. In validation, progression to ophthalmopathy was predicted by the model with nearly 71% sensitivity and approximately 78% specificity, a median of about 6.4 months before onset. Ophthalmopathy was separated from stable hyperthyroidism by a 13 V-J signature model, with around 90% sensitivity and roughly 81% specificity obtained in cross-validation and 80%/75% obtained in testing. Most expanded thyroid clonotypes (frequency above 0.001) were also detected in blood, a finding suggesting that blood repertoires may reflect thyroid immune responses.

A patient counted as having stable Graves' hyperthyroidism if no progression to ophthalmopathy occurred over 18 months of follow-up. Hyperthyroidism patients were aged 18 to 65 years and newly diagnosed, with disease duration of less than 2 months. The study excluded patients with uncontrolled infections, other autoimmune diseases, pregnancy or lactation. Diagnoses relied on clinical symptoms, serum thyroxine and TRAb, thyroid ultrasound and orbital computed tomography. Ficoll-Paque density gradient centrifugation was used to isolate PBMCs from 8.5 to 10 ml of fresh peripheral blood. Total RNA was extracted with Trizol reagent, and quality was checked on an Agilent 2100 Bioanalyzer. Amplification of TCR beta CDR3 regions was carried out from RNA transcripts. The TCR CDR3 was subjected to a first round of RT-PCR using the HTBI primer set and the Qiagen OneStep RT-PCR kit. The libraries were constructed in a second round of multiplex PCR and then size-selected and purified. Paired-end sequencing of the libraries was performed with 100 bp reads on an Illumina HiSeq2000. In the authors' own workflow: Raw data were processed with SOAPnuke, discarding reads with adapters, uncalled bases, mean Phred below 15, or no exact constant-primer or identifier match. COPE v1.2.5 was used to merge the high-quality paired reads, and each unique nucleotide sequence was defined as a clonotype. MiTCR v1.1 was used to align clonotypes to the IMGT TRBV, TRBD and TRBJ reference segments. The analysis included only V-J combinations with a frequency above 0.0001, which together covered more than 99% of the repertoires. A TCS score was defined as the ratio between F50 (clonal expansion) and ExV (chaos), using BLOSUM62-based TCRdist between CDR3 peptides within each V-J. Welch's t-statistics and random forest reduced 500 to 650 V-J features to roughly 13, which were used in a naive Bayes classifier (R e1071). Starting from the raw public reads, TCRdb applied fastp trimming at Q25, assembled clones with MiXCR and retained in-frame beta chains. CDR3 protein duplicates are merged, each entry listing the most common genes and DNA. The authors' filters were not applied to this entry. In this sample the table shows about 360,000 distinct CDR3 sequences, about 13% of which occur a single time. Over 8.5% of the sample belongs to the ten largest clones.

This clonotype was counted ten times or more. Its antigen target is currently unknown. The input lacks base qualities; no much larger clone sits a single base away. Including the terminal cysteine and phenylalanine, the CDR3 comprises 15 residues. Just the 45-base CDR3 DNA is kept, in frame starting at base 1. The germline V gene yields SGDLS for CDR1 and YYNGEE for CDR2. Germline trimming amounts to 0 bases on V and 7 bases on J, with 7 as the count of junction bases outside the gene matches. Sequencing was performed on blood. The receptor comes from a woman aged 18-29 years with Graves' hyperthyroidism. The rearranged segments are TRBV9 and TRBJ2-3, and TRBD2 matches 8 of the central bases. The CDR3 region reads CASSVGSSGVNTQYF. In nucleotides, the sequence is TGTGCCAGCAGCGTAGGAAGTAGCGGGGTAAATACGCAGTATTTT.